This TCR beta chain was retrieved from a study of T cell responses to AZD1222 COVID-19 vaccine. General observations from the study: Spike-specific TCR breadth and depth grew following two AZD1222 doses. Just 5 to 7 people given AZD1222 tested seropositive at baseline. Without day 14 samples, only post-peak T cell repertoires were studied.

This clone appeared once. Antigen specificity is unknown. Repertoires were generated with immunoSEQ multiplex PCR, while TCRdb's copy carries only in-frame clones and drops some. The sample shows 130,000 or so clones, approximately 93% of them seen only once. The germline gives CDR1 MNHEY, CDR2 SVGAGI. Between the trimmed V and J ends, which lost 6 bases and 0 bases, there was a span of 9 bases. This CDR3 comprises 15 residues. The sequences come from peripheral blood, collected on day 0 of AZD1222 vaccination. The chain joins TRBV6-5 to TRBJ2-6; D is possibly TRBD1 (5 bases). The source is an adult in good health. The CDR3: CASSRTPSGANVLTF. DNA for the CDR3: TGTGCCAGCAGCCGGACACCCTCTGGGGCCAACGTCCTGACTTTC.